This T cell receptor beta chain was captured by sequencing in a study of Graves' ophthalmopathy and Graves' hyperthyroidism. Germline V CDR1 and CDR2: SGHTA, FQGNSA. V was pared by 1 base and J by 4 bases, with 3 bases of the junction left unmatched. This CDR3 comprises 16 residues. CDR3 regions of TCR beta were amplified from RNA transcripts. HTBI-primed RT-PCR formed the first round, and a multiplex PCR formed the second. TCRdb reanalysed the multiplex PCR reads using MiXCR and keeps one entry per CDR3 protein. The table lists 650,000 to 900,000 distinct CDR3 sequences, around 40% of them singletons.

V and J are TRBV7-2 and TRBJ2-3, with 12 bases matching TRBD2. This clonotype was sampled from an adult man with Graves' ophthalmopathy. Sequences were obtained from peripheral blood. CDR3 protein: CASSLGLAGVPDTQYF. CDR3 coding DNA: TGTGCCAGCAGCTTAGGACTAGCGGGAGTCCCAGATACGCAGTATTTT.